This T cell receptor beta chain emerged from a study of blood T cell repertoires in COVID-19 (dated by TCRdb to 2018 to 2021). Looking at the study overall: Samples from collaborators originated in the United States, Italy and Spain and spanned both the acute and convalescent phases of COVID-19. The prospective study material was composed of cDNA or gDNA derived from T cells, B-cell-depleted T cells, or PBMCs. The dataset comprised deeply sampled blood TCRbeta repertoires from subjects exposed to, actively infected with, or recovered from COVID-19. The repertoires were made available in a free public database intended to serve as a resource for research on the immune response to SARS-CoV-2. The samples were drawn from the first 160 participants of the ongoing ImmuneRACE study and from 1,254 subjects provided by 6 global collaborators. The sample metadata nearly always contained a de-identified subject ID, COVID-19 status, age in years and sex. Where available, HLA class I and class II types were obtained from metadata supplied by the sample provider rather than from assay-based typing.

At one collaborating source in Seattle, patients were enrolled during active infection and were followed longitudinally through the course of disease. The collaborating institutions used their own protocols to collect whole blood in K2EDTA tubes. Collaborator samples were shipped for TCRbeta analysis as frozen whole blood, isolated PBMCs, or DNA extracted from either sample type. Notes on this clone: Its binding antigen is unknown. No base-level quality is on record; no much larger clone is a single base apart.

The CDR3 sequence holds 12 residues, the cysteine and phenylalanine included. Only the CDR3 part of the read is kept: 36 bases, read in frame from the first base. The germline V gene gives CDR1 as SQVTM and CDR2 as ANQGSEA. The V and J ends are trimmed by 5 bases and 3 bases, leaving 7 bases between them. TCRbeta CDR3 regions were amplified from genomic DNA using the immunoSEQ Assay, a bias-controlled multiplex PCR. The study's own analysis went as follows. The number of nucleated cells in each sample was estimated from the amplification of reference gene primers within the assay. To quantify the absolute abundance of each unique TCRbeta CDR3 rearrangement, sequence reads were collapsed and filtered. For each sample, productive Simpson clonality was calculated as the square root of Simpson's diversity index over productive rearrangements. Sourced from immuneACCESS, this table was stored by TCRdb with only in-frame sequences that have V and J called. A share of the clones is absent; for the studies checked, an unresolved V gene accounts for under half, and the remainder has no known explanation. V and J calls and clone size are as listed in that table; D and trimming were resolved from the DNA. The sample table lists a few hundred thousand clones, 90% of them with a count of one. The ten top clones hold over 5.5% of the sample.

Overall study results and their limits: The amount of clinical and demographic metadata varied by source and participant and was provided uncurated.

The receptor was derived from a woman aged 45-60 years with COVID-19, enrolled during active disease. The chain was built from TRBV29-1 and TRBJ2-2, with the D gene not confidently named. Sequencing used peripheral blood. The bases are TGCAGCGTTATTGTAGACACCGGGGAGCTGTTTTTT. It codes for CSVIVDTGELFF.